The next 13 T cell receptor beta chains were all read from a single sample in a study of STAT5B mutations in CD4+ large granular lymphocyte leukemia. The protocol was immunoSEQ multiplex PCR, while the TCRdb copy is restricted to in-frame clones and leaves out a portion. Of about 35,000 clones in the sample, 55% to 80% were seen once. Sequenced sample: CD4+ T cells from blood buffy coats. The receptor source for this set is a human donor in good health.

The rearrangement links TRBV11-1 to TRBJ2-7, with TRBD1 identical over 8 bases. This CDR3 is 14 amino acids long. Germline V CDR1 and CDR2: SGHAT, FQDESV (reference sequence). V trimming: 1 base; J trimming: 2 bases; junction bases outside the gene matches: 1. The CDR3: CASSLGTGTYEQYF. In DNA, the CDR3 is TGTGCCAGCAGCTTAGGGACAGGGACCTACGAGCAGTACTTC.

The chain joins TRBV7-8 to TRBJ1-1; D ambiguous. The CDR3 is made up of 16 amino acids. Germline lookup yields CDR1 SGHVS and CDR2 FQNEAQ. V was clipped by 1 base and J by 1 base, with 13 bases between them. DNA of the CDR3: TGTGCCAGCAGCTTAGGAGGGTGGGCGTCGAACACTGAAGCTTTCTTT. Amino acids: CASSLGGWASNTEAFF.

This clone was found once. V is TRBV10-3 and J is TRBJ1-4; no firm D call. Germline CDR1 ENHRY, CDR2 SYGVKD. The CDR3 extends over 15 amino acids. Deletions cut 2 bases from V and 3 bases from J, with 10 bases between. The CDR3 spells CAISEDGPANEKLFF. In DNA form, the CDR3 reads TGTGCCATCAGTGAGGACGGCCCCGCTAATGAAAAACTGTTTTTT.

The chain couples TRBV6-1 to TRBJ1-3; D remains ambiguous. The germline V gene encodes CDR1 MNHNS and CDR2 SASEGT. Deletions cut 3 bases from V and 0 bases from J, with 3 bases between. The CDR3 covers 13 residues. The CDR3 DNA reads TGTGCCAGCAGTGATAGCTCTGGAAACACCATATATTTT. Amino acids: CASSDSSGNTIYF.

This clone was observed a single time. CDR3 in DNA: TGTGCCAGTAGTATAAGGAATCCGGGGGCGGCCCAGTACTTC. Protein: CASSIRNPGAAQYF. This chain uses TRBV19 with TRBJ2-5, with D tentatively TRBD1 or TRBD2 (6 bases each). V dropped 2 bases and J dropped 9 bases, with 16 bases sitting between them. The CDR3 runs 14 residues. The germline V gene encodes CDR1 LNHDA and CDR2 SQIVND (reference sequence).

This clone was observed a few times. Relative to the germline gene, one junction end is altered; a read error may explain this. The V and J genes are TRBV5-1 and TRBJ1-4; 9 bases are shared with TRBD1. The CDR3 covers 14 residues. From germline, CDR1 is SGHRS and CDR2 YFSETQ. CDR3 nucleotide sequence: TGCGCCAGCAGTTTGGACAGGGGAAATGAAAAACTGTTTTTT. Translation gives CASSLDRGNEKLFF.

The chain combines TRBV5-1 with TRBJ2-7, with a weak D call TRBD1 (5 bases). The ends were cut back, 4 bases at V and 2 bases at J, with 13 bases in the middle. CDR1 and CDR2 from the germline V gene are SGHRS and YFSETQ. The CDR3 covers 14 residues. The CDR3 DNA reads as TGCGCCAGCAGCCCCACAGGTACCGCCTACGAGCAGTACTTC. The encoded protein is CASSPTGTAYEQYF.

This sequence joins TRBV7-3 and TRBJ2-3, with TRBD1 identical over 7 bases. The ends lost 2 bases at V and 0 bases at J; junction bases unmatched: 5. The length of the CDR3 is 16 residues. Germline V gene lookup returns CDR1 SGHTA and CDR2 FQGTGA. The CDR3 here is CASSLRTGASTDTQYF. CDR3 in DNA: TGTGCCAGCAGCTTACGGACAGGAGCTAGCACAGATACGCAGTATTTT.

The chain employs TRBV19 and TRBJ1-6; a weak D match, TRBD1 (6 bases). With 7 bases removed from V and 9 bases from J, the gap between germline ends came to 16 bases. Germline assignment: CDR1 LNHDA and CDR2 SQIVND (reference sequence). The CDR3 is made up of 14 amino acids. The CDR3 loop reads CASTVTGSASPLHF. DNA of the CDR3: TGTGCCAGTACGGTAACAGGGTCCGCTTCACCCCTCCACTTT. Based on the CDR3 plus reference TRBV19 and TRBJ1-6, the full variable domain is DGGITQSPKYLFRKEGQNVTLSCEQNLNHDAMYWYRQDPGQGLRLIYYSQIVNDFQKGDIAEGYSVSREKKESFPLTVTSAQKNPTAFYLCASTVTGSASPLHFGNGTRLTVT.

The chain links TRBV6-1 to TRBJ2-2, with D tentatively TRBD2 (5 bases). Germline-derived CDR1 and CDR2 are MNHNS and SASEGT. Trimming cost V 2 bases and J 6 bases, with 10 bases left between them. The CDR3 length is 14 residues. The DNA of the CDR3 is TGTGCCAGCAGTGAATCCCCGAGGGCCGGGGAGCTGTTTTTT. This sequence encodes CASSESPRAGELFF.

CDR3 loop: CASSFKATVATTYNEQFF. The CDR3 DNA sequence: TGTGCCAGCAGCTTTAAGGCGACAGTAGCAACCACCTACAATGAGCAGTTCTTC. The chain combines TRBV7-2 with TRBJ2-1; weak D call: TRBD1 (5 bases). The CDR3 is 18 residues long. V was cut by 3 bases and J by 2 bases, with 20 bases left in between. Germline CDR1 is SGHTA and CDR2 is FQGNSA. Filled out from reference TRBV7-2 and TRBJ2-1, the complete variable domain reads GAGVSQSPSNKVTEKGKDVELRCDPISGHTALYWYRQSLGQGLEFLIYFQGNSAPDKSGLPSDRFSAERTGGSVSTLTIQRTQQEDSAVYLCASSFKATVATTYNEQFFGPGTRLTVL.

This clone has just one count. The chain employs TRBV10-3 and TRBJ1-4, with 10 bases identical to TRBD1. The germline gives CDR1 ENHRY, CDR2 SYGVKD. Germline trimming cut 10 bases from V and 7 bases from J; bases unmatched to any gene: 6. The CDR3 covers 13 residues. This chain's CDR3 is CASLRDRGEKLFF. DNA of the CDR3: TGTGCCAGCCTCCGGGACAGGGGTGAAAAACTGTTTTTT.

There are a few counts of this clone. The V gene is TRBV18, the J gene TRBJ1-1; a weak D match, TRBD1 (5 bases). CDR3 size: 15 residues. V lost 0 bases and J 3 bases, leaving 11 bases between the germline ends. CDR1 is KGHSH and CDR2 is LQKENI in the germline V gene. DNA of the CDR3: TGTGCCAGCTCACCACCTAGGGGAATTTACACTGAAGCTTTCTTT. Translated: CASSPPRGIYTEAFF.